The 25 T cell receptor beta chains below were found in one sample sequenced in a study of glioma-infiltrating T cells. Amplification of TCR alpha and beta CDR3 regions from RNA used iRepertoire nested multiplex PCR. One entry per CDR3 protein, called by TCRdb with MiXCR from the multiplex PCR reads. Of approximately 110,000 distinct CDR3 sequences in the sample, roughly 24% were seen once. Specimen: glioma tissue, nonneoplastic brain tissue, or PBMCs (not recorded which). The receptors originated from a human donor with low-grade glioma or glioblastoma, undergoing nonglioma brain surgery, or in good health (not recorded which).

The table lists this clonotype with many counts. J is TRBJ1-5 and V is TRBV3-1, with a weak D call TRBD1 (5 bases). V was pared by 1 base and J by 7 bases, with 11 bases between. CDR3 size: 14 residues. The V gene's germline CDR1 is LGHDT and CDR2 YNNKEL (reference sequence). CDR3 amino acids: CASSQAIQEQPQHF. The CDR3 DNA reads TGTGCCAGCAGCCAAGCGATACAGGAGCAGCCCCAGCATTTT. The complete variable domain, with remaining parts taken from reference TRBV3-1 and TRBJ1-5, reads DTAVSQTPKYLVTQMGNDKSIKCEQNLGHDTMYWYKQDSKKFLKIMFSYNNKELIINETVPNRFSPKSPDKAHLNLHINSLELGDSAVYFCASSQAIQEQPQHFGDGTRLSIL.

This clonotype occurred many times. The chain combines TRBV7-9 with TRBJ2-3; either TRBD1 or TRBD2 may supply D (5 bases each). The V gene's germline CDR1 is SEHNR and CDR2 FQNEAQ (reference sequence). The V end lost 5 bases, the J end lost 5 bases, and 17 bases lay between the germline ends. This CDR3 contains 15 residues. Here the CDR3 reads CASSRPGTLVDTQYF. CDR3 coding DNA: TGTGCCAGCAGCCGTCCCGGGACCTTGGTAGATACGCAGTATTTT.

The sample holds many counts of this clonotype. This chain joins TRBV6-1 and TRBJ2-2; D gene unclear. CDR3 size: 14 residues. CDR1 is MNHNS and CDR2 is SASEGT in the germline V gene. The V end was cut by 7 bases, the J end by 2 bases, with 11 bases between. CDR3 bases: TGTGCCAGCAAAAAGGATGGAAACACCGGGGAGCTGTTTTTT. Amino acids: CASKKDGNTGELFF.

This clonotype appeared many times. V is TRBV12-3 or TRBV12-4 and J is TRBJ2-2; D remains ambiguous. The CDR3 extends over 15 amino acids. Trimming removed 2 bases at V and 1 base at J, with 8 bases between. CDR3 coding DNA: TGTGCCAGCAGTTTATCGGGCCAGAACACCGGGGAGCTGTTTTTT. Translated: CASSLSGQNTGELFF.

Note on this clonotype: This may come from a read error, since a much larger clone is one base off. The chain joins TRBV27 to TRBJ2-1, with D perhaps given as TRBD1 or TRBD2 (5 bases each). The length of the CDR3 is 17 residues. The germline CDR1 and CDR2 sequences are MNHEY and SMNVEV (reference sequence). CDR3 region: CASSPSRMRGSYNEKFF. In DNA form, the CDR3 reads TGTGCCAGCTCACCCAGTAGGATGAGGGGCTCCTACAATGAGAAGTTCTTC.

At least ten counts were recorded for this clonotype. J is TRBJ2-5 and V is TRBV28; D possibly corresponds to TRBD1 (5 bases). Germline V lookup: CDR1 MDHEN, CDR2 SYDVKM. The CDR3 spans 13 residues. V lost 4 bases and J 1 base, leaving 7 bases between the germline ends. The chain's CDR3 is CASSSRVQETQYF. The CDR3 DNA follows: TGTGCCAGCAGTTCCAGGGTCCAAGAGACCCAGTACTTC.

With respect to this clonotype: One base away lies a much larger clone, so this may be a sequencing read error. The chain links TRBV6-2 or TRBV6-3 to TRBJ1-5, with no clear D. Germline-derived CDR1 and CDR2 are MNHEY and SVGEGT. This CDR3 has 12 amino acids. V lost 6 bases, J lost 6 bases, and 9 bases lay in between. The CDR3 region is CASSPGGQPQHF. As DNA, the CDR3 is TGTGCCAGCAGCCCGGGAGGTCAGCCCCAGCATTTT.

About this clonotype: A junction boundary mismatches the germline segment, possibly from a read error. J is TRBJ1-5 and V is TRBV5-1; D is ambiguous. Germline-derived CDR1 and CDR2 are SGHRS and YFSETQ. The CDR3 runs to 14 residues. CDR3 coding DNA: TGCGCCAGCAGCTTAGACACGAGCAATAAGCCCAAGCATTTT. Encoded protein: CASSLDTSNKPKHF.

On this clonotype: Here the CDR3 omits its conserved ending phenylalanine or tryptophan, so a read error is the likely source. It is unclear where the CDR3 begins or ends on the DNA, so no DNA is shown, and the CDR3 is as TCRdb lists it. The CDR3 spells CASRARPSIDEQFL. This chain joins TRBV2 and TRBJ2-1; TRBD2 was called by the table and not checked on the DNA. The CDR3 numbers 14 amino acids, ends counted. Germline loops: CDR1 SNHLY, CDR2 FYNNEI.

The chain links TRBV19 to TRBJ1-4; D uncertain. Trimming removed 4 bases at V and 8 bases at J, with 11 bases between. The CDR3 is made up of 13 amino acids. Looked up from germline, CDR1 is LNHDA and CDR2 is SQIVND (reference sequence). The CDR3 DNA sequence: TGTGCCAGTAGTAGCGGGTACGGGGAAAAACTGTTTTTT. It translates to CASSSGYGEKLFF.

As concerns this clonotype: A read error is possible here, since a much larger clone lies one base away. The chain links TRBV7-3 to TRBJ2-3; 8 bases fit TRBD2. Germline CDR1 SGHTA, CDR2 FQGTGA. This CDR3 has 14 residues. Germline trimming cut 8 bases from V and 3 bases from J; bases unmatched to any gene: 7. Here the CDR3 reads CASRSGLVTDTQYF. CDR3 in DNA: TGTGCCAGCCGCTCGGGACTAGTTACAGATACGCAGTATTTT.

Comments on this clonotype: A much bigger clone sits one base away, suggesting this may be a read error. The J gene is TRBJ1-2, the V gene TRBV12-3 or TRBV12-4; D not resolved. The V end was cut by 8 bases, the J end by 10 bases, with 14 bases between. CDR3 length: 11 amino acids. The CDR3 region has the DNA TGTGCCAGCGGTTCTCTATACGTCTACACCTTC. It translates to CASGSLYVYTF.

Of note for this clonotype: A much larger clone differs from this one at a single base, so this may be a read error. The CDR3 DNA sequence: TGTGCCGGCAGTAGCCGGGAGGGTATGTACTTC. Protein product: CAGSSREGMYF. This chain links TRBV2 with TRBJ2-7; 8 bases agree with TRBD2. The CDR3 has 11 amino acids. Germline assignment: CDR1 SNHLY and CDR2 FYNNEI.

The genes are TRBV6-9 and TRBJ1-5; no firm D call. Germline CDR1 MNHGY, CDR2 SVAAGI. The V and J ends lost 3 bases and 0 bases respectively, with 18 bases between them. The CDR3 sequence is 18 residues long. The CDR3 sequence: CASSYLVPGSDSNQPQHF. DNA for the CDR3: TGTGCCAGCAGTTACTTGGTCCCGGGGTCAGATAGCAATCAGCCCCAGCATTTT.

The chain links TRBV29-1 to TRBJ1-5, with D unresolved. V was cut by 3 bases and J by 4 bases, with 10 bases left in between. Per germline, CDR1 SQVTM and CDR2 ANQGSEA. The CDR3 has 13 residues. In DNA, the CDR3 is TGCAGCGTTGACGAGGGTCTGAATCAGCCCCAGCATTTT. Its translation: CSVDEGLNQPQHF.

This rearrangement joins TRBV5-1 to TRBJ2-3, with D hard to call. The CDR3 spans 14 residues. Germline CDR1 is SGHRS and CDR2 is YFSETQ. V was pared by 0 bases and J by 5 bases, with 10 bases between. The CDR3 region is CASSLEAPGDTQYF. The CDR3 DNA is TGCGCCAGCAGCTTGGAGGCCCCGGGAGATACGCAGTATTTT.

This clonotype was detected many times. This chain uses TRBV3-1 with TRBJ2-1; the match to TRBD1 covers 8 bases. CDR3 size: 14 residues. Germline CDR1 reads LGHDT; CDR2 reads YNNKEL (reference sequence). Trimming took 0 bases from V and 9 from J; bases not matched to a gene: 4. CDR3: CASSQDQTGGEQFF. CDR3 bases: TGTGCCAGCAGCCAAGATCAAACAGGGGGTGAGCAGTTCTTC.

The chain combines TRBV9 with TRBJ1-1; D gene ambiguous. V lost 1 base, J lost 0 bases, and 7 bases lay in between. Looked up from germline, CDR1 is SGDLS and CDR2 is YYNGEE. The CDR3 covers 14 residues. CDR3 sequence: CASSVHEMNTEAFF. The DNA of the CDR3 is TGTGCCAGCAGCGTACACGAAATGAACACTGAAGCTTTCTTT.

The sample holds many counts of this clonotype. The chain couples TRBV7-9 to TRBJ2-5; no firm D call. CDR3 length: 13 residues. Per the germline V gene, CDR1 is SEHNR and CDR2 is FQNEAQ (reference sequence). Trimming stripped 9 bases from V and 0 bases from J, with 11 bases between. The CDR3: CASLSVYQETQYF. Here the CDR3 DNA reads TGTGCCAGTCTTTCCGTGTACCAAGAGACCCAGTACTTC.

This clonotype was observed a few times. V usage is TRBV24-1 and J usage is TRBJ2-3; 7 positions match TRBD1. Germline lookup yields CDR1 KGHDR and CDR2 SFDVKD. The CDR3 covers 15 residues. V lost 4 bases to trimming and J lost 0 bases; unmatched junction nucleotides: 3. Here the CDR3 reads CATSDPTGSTDTQYF. The CDR3 bases are TGTGCCACCAGTGACCCGACAGGGAGCACAGATACGCAGTATTTT.

The chain is built from TRBV19 and TRBJ1-4, with 8 bases aligning to TRBD1. The CDR3 spans 14 residues. The trim removed 6 bases at V and 10 bases at J, leaving 10 bases unmatched. The germline CDR1 and CDR2 sequences are LNHDA and SQIVND (reference sequence). This CDR3 is CASRLTGTGAKLFF. DNA for the CDR3: TGTGCCAGTAGACTCACAGGGACAGGCGCAAAACTGTTTTTT.

This clonotype has at least ten counts. The V gene is TRBV10-3, the J gene TRBJ2-1; 10 nucleotides align to TRBD2. Trimming at V came to 2 bases and at J to 7 bases, leaving 11 bases not matched to a gene. Germline assignment: CDR1 ENHRY and CDR2 SYGVKD. This CDR3 is built from 17 residues. The CDR3 bases are TGTGCCATCAGTGAGCACACAAGCGGGAGGGCCTCGAATGAGCAGTTCTTC. Translated, it gives CAISEHTSGRASNEQFF.

Regarding this clonotype: This may be a read error, as it is one base from a much larger clone. This likely comes from a read error, as the CDR3 has no conserved phenylalanine or tryptophan at its end. J is TRBJ1-2 and V is TRBV6-1; tentatively, D is TRBD1 (5 bases). Germline loops: CDR1 MNHNS, CDR2 SASEGT. V was shortened by 8 bases and J by 4 bases, with 11 bases between the two germline ends. CDR3 length: 12 amino acids. The CDR3 loop is CASESGTYGYTS. Here the CDR3 DNA reads TGTGCCAGCGAATCTGGGACCTATGGCTACACCTCC.

In its sample, this clonotype was seen many times. J is TRBJ2-5 and V is TRBV4-1; a weak D match, TRBD2 (6 bases). CDR3 length equals 16 residues. V lost 4 bases and J 1 base, leaving 16 bases between the germline ends. Germline V CDR1 and CDR2: MGHRA, YSYEKL. Here the CDR3 DNA reads TGCGCCAGCAGCCCATCGACTAGTCAGTTCCAAGAGACCCAGTACTTC. This encodes CASSPSTSQFQETQYF.

This clonotype has just a few counts. This chain connects TRBV24-1 to TRBJ2-5; the D is unclear. Per germline, CDR1 KGHDR and CDR2 SFDVKD. V was cut by 2 bases and J by 3 bases, with 6 bases left in between. This CDR3 has 13 residues. The CDR3 loop reads CATSDSYEETQYF. The DNA of the CDR3 is TGTGCCACCAGTGATTCTTACGAAGAGACCCAGTACTTC.